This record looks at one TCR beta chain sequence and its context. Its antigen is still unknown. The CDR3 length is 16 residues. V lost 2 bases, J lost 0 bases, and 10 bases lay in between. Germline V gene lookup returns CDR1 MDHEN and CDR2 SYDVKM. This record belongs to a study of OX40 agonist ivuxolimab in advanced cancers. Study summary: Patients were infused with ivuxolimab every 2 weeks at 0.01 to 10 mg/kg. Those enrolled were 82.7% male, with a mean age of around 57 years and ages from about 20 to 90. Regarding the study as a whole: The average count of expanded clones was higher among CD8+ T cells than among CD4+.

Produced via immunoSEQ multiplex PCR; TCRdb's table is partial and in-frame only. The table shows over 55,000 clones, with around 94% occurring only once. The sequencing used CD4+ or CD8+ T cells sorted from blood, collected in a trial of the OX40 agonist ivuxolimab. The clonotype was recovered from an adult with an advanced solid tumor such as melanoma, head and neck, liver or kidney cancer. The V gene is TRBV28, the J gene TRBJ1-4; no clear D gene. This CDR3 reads CASSLEVAATNEKLFF. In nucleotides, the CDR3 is TGTGCCAGCAGTTTAGAGGTAGCCGCAACTAATGAAAAACTGTTTTTT.